This T cell receptor beta chain was retrieved from a study of regulatory T cells in long-lasting Graves disease. TCR beta libraries were built with iRepertoire HTBI primers and Arm-PCR of CDR3 regions. TCRdb reprocessed the multiplex PCR reads with MiXCR, giving one entry per CDR3 protein. The sample records about 540,000 distinct CDR3 sequences, roughly 13% being singletons. This clonotype was counted between two and nine times. No antigen is known for it. Time point noted: newly diagnosed GD, antithyroid drugs for less than 3 months. Following extraction of RNA from PBMCs, that RNA was used to make the TCR library. The V gene's germline CDR1 is MGHDK and CDR2 SYGVNS. The CDR3 loop spans 13 amino acids. V lost 6 bases and J lost 3, with 9 bases in between. Study-level findings and limits: There was favoring of TRBV28, TRBJ1-2 and TRBJ2-5 in persistent disease.

The data were also submitted as part of a second study, on T cells in Graves' hyperthyroidism and ophthalmopathy. That report notes: Through a model of 13 V-J features, ophthalmopathy was separated from stable hyperthyroidism.

This TCR derives from a man aged 25 to 40 with Graves disease. This material consisted of peripheral blood mononuclear cells (PBMCs), taken at new diagnosis, from a patient treated with antithyroid drugs. This sequence joins TRBV25-1 and TRBJ2-1; D unclear. CDR3 DNA: TGTGCCAGCAGGGGTTACAACTACAATGAGCAGTTCTTC. Protein sequence: CASRGYNYNEQFF. The entire variable domain, with the rest obtained from reference TRBV25-1 and TRBJ2-1, is as follows: EADIYQTPRYLVIGTGKKITLECSQTMGHDKMYWYQQDPGMELHLIHYSYGVNSTEKGDLSSESTVSRIRTEHFPLTLESARPSHTSQYLCASRGYNYNEQFFGPGTRLTVL.